The 15 T cell receptor beta chains given below trace back to one sample, sequenced in a study of EBV T-cell therapy then PD-1 blockade in nasopharyngeal carcinoma. The treatment denotes: AdE1-LMPpoly-expanded autologous EBV-specific T-cell therapy followed by anti-PD-1 nivolumab. The data were produced by immunoSEQ multiplex PCR, yet TCRdb's version contains in-frame clones alone and is incomplete. Found here are more than 20,000 clones, over 65% of them singletons; the top ten hold approximately 25%. Antigens of these TCRs are unknown. The starting material was CD8+ T cells from blood, obtained at day -245 from a patient whose treatment included autologous EBV-specific T cells and nivolumab. The receptors stem from a man aged 35 to 55 with nasopharyngeal carcinoma.

In the case of this clone: At one end, the junction sequence differs from germline, possibly due to a read error. The J gene is TRBJ1-2, the V gene TRBV27; no clear D gene. The CDR3 extends over 10 amino acids. From germline, CDR1 is MNHEY and CDR2 SMNVEV (reference sequence). The CDR3 region is CASSLTDQSF. The CDR3 DNA follows: TGTGCCAGCAGTTTAACGGATCAATCCTTC.

The chain joins TRBV19 to TRBJ2-5; TRBD1 matches 12 bases. CDR3 length: 15 residues. Germline CDR1 reads LNHDA; CDR2 reads SQIVND (reference sequence). V shed 7 bases, J shed 5 bases, and the junction held 8 bases outside the gene matches. CDR3 nucleotides: TGTGCCAGTACCCGGGGACAGGGGGCCCGGGAGACCCAGTACTTC. Protein product: CASTRGQGARETQYF.

The V gene is TRBV7-8, the J gene TRBJ2-5; TRBD2 might be the D (7 bases). Deletions cut 2 bases from V and 5 bases from J, with 12 bases between. There are 14 residues in the CDR3. The germline gives CDR1 SGHVS, CDR2 FQNEAQ. The CDR3 bases are TGTGCCAGCAGCTTAAGGGGGGGCGGGGAGACCCAGTACTTC. It encodes CASSLRGGGETQYF.

CDR3 protein: CASNPGVPEQYF. The DNA of the CDR3 is TGTGCCAGCAACCCCGGCGTTCCCGAGCAGTACTTC. The chain links TRBV3-1 (or the pseudogene TRBV3-2) to TRBJ2-7; D unresolved. V gave up 7 bases and J gave up 6 bases, with 13 bases separating them. This CDR3 is built from 12 residues. Germline V lookup: CDR1 LGHDT, CDR2 YNNKEL (reference sequence).

V gene TRBV5-4 combines with J gene TRBJ2-5; a possible D gene is TRBD1 (5 bases). Trimming stripped 3 bases from V and 1 base from J, with 7 bases between. The CDR3 is made up of 13 amino acids. CDR1 and CDR2 from the germline V gene are SGHNT and YYREEE (reference sequence). The CDR3 DNA reads as TGTGCCAGCAGCTGGGGCATCCAAGAGACCCAGTACTTC. Translation gives CASSWGIQETQYF. Filled out from reference TRBV5-4 and TRBJ2-5, the complete variable domain reads ETGVTQSPTHLIKTRGQQVTLRCSSQSGHNTVSWYQQALGQGPQFIFQYYREEENGRGNFPPRFSGLQFPNYSSELNVNALELDDSALYLCASSWGIQETQYFGPGTRLLVL.

The rearrangement uses TRBV28 and TRBJ2-5; D gene unclear. The CDR3 is 10 residues long. V shed 9 bases and J shed 7 bases, with 9 bases lying between them. Looked up from germline, CDR1 is MDHEN and CDR2 is SYDVKM. Written as DNA, the CDR3 is TGTGCCAGTGCCCGAGGGACCCAGTACTTC. It codes for CASARGTQYF.

The rearrangement joins TRBV18 to TRBJ2-6, with a weak D call TRBD1 (6 bases). This CDR3 spans 15 amino acids. Trimming removed 5 bases from V and 2 bases from J, with 10 bases in between. Germline CDR1 reads KGHSH; CDR2 reads LQKENI. The CDR3 DNA reads TGTGCCAGCTCAGAGGGGGATGCTGGGGCCAACGTCCTGACTTTC. This gives the protein CASSEGDAGANVLTF.

This chain connects TRBV6-5 to TRBJ2-7, with 8 bases aligning to TRBD2. Germline V gives CDR1 MNHEY, CDR2 SVGAGI. V lost 5 bases to trimming and J lost 4 bases; unmatched junction nucleotides: 10. The CDR3 contains 15 residues. Here the CDR3 DNA reads TGTGCCAGCAGTCCGAGGAGCGGGGGCCCTTACGAGCAGTACTTC. It encodes CASSPRSGGPYEQYF.

J is TRBJ2-7 and V is TRBV7-9; 10 bases are a match to TRBD1. CDR3 length: 16 amino acids. Germline CDR1 is SEHNR and CDR2 is FQNEAQ (reference sequence). With 3 bases clipped from V and 0 bases from J, the junction kept 5 bases outside the gene matches. The CDR3 sequence is CASSLDRGMSSYEQYF. CDR3 DNA: TGTGCCAGCAGCTTGGACAGGGGGATGAGCTCCTACGAGCAGTACTTC.

In this sample, this clone turned up once. The chain links TRBV13 to TRBJ1-1; no clear D gene. Trimming shortened V by 5 bases and J by 5 bases, and 9 bases separated the two germline ends. The CDR3 length is 12 residues. CDR1 PRHDT and CDR2 FYEKMQ come from the germline V gene (reference sequence). The CDR3 region is CASSRLRTEAFF. CDR3 DNA sequence: TGTGCCAGCAGCCGTCTGAGAACTGAAGCTTTCTTT. Supplemented by reference TRBV13 and TRBJ1-1, the full variable domain reads AAGVIQSPRHLIKEKRETATLKCYPIPRHDTVYWYQQGPGQDPQFLISFYEKMQSDKGSIPDRFSAQQFSDYHSELNMSSLELGDSALYFCASSRLRTEAFFGQGTRLTVV.

J is TRBJ1-1 and V is TRBV28; tentative D call: TRBD1 (6 bases). Trimming shortened V by 5 bases and J by 0 bases, and 13 bases separated the two germline ends. The CDR3 totals 15 residues. Germline V lookup: CDR1 MDHEN, CDR2 SYDVKM. CDR3 bases: TGTGCCAGCAGTCCTCGGACAGAAATGAACACTGAAGCTTTCTTT. This codes for CASSPRTEMNTEAFF.

The genes are TRBV2 and TRBJ2-5; D is possibly TRBD1 (6 bases). Germline values: CDR1 SNHLY, CDR2 FYNNEI. This CDR3 has 15 amino acids. The V and J ends lost 6 bases and 1 base respectively, with 15 bases between them. CDR3 DNA: TGTGCCAGCAGGGATGTGACAGGAAGCCAAGAGACCCAGTACTTC. Its translation is CASRDVTGSQETQYF.

J is TRBJ2-5 and V is TRBV3-1 (or the pseudogene TRBV3-2); 8 bases are a match to TRBD2. In germline, CDR1 is LGHDT, CDR2 YNNKEL (reference sequence). The CDR3 is made up of 16 amino acids. Losses at the gene ends were 0 bases for V and 4 bases for J; bases not matched to a gene: 7. DNA for the CDR3: TGTGCCAGCAGCCAAGACGGGGTCGGGGGGGGAGAGACCCAGTACTTC. It translates to CASSQDGVGGGETQYF.

This clone was seen a few times. CDR3 sequence: CASSLFPSADTQYF. The CDR3 region has the DNA TGTGCCAGCAGTTTATTTCCTAGCGCGGATACGCAGTATTTT. The chain couples TRBV27 to TRBJ2-3, with a possible D match to TRBD2 (6 bases). Trimming shortened V by 1 base and J by 6 bases, and 11 bases separated the two germline ends. The germline gives CDR1 MNHEY, CDR2 SMNVEV (reference sequence). This CDR3 region has 14 residues.

The CDR3 region has the DNA TGTGCCAGCAGTTACCCCAGTCAAGGGATTAATCAGCCCCAGCATTTT. It codes for CASSYPSQGINQPQHF. The chain carries TRBV6-2 or TRBV6-3 and TRBJ1-5; unclear D gene. The CDR3 covers 16 residues. Per germline, CDR1 MNHEY and CDR2 SVGEGT. Trimming left V 2 bases short and J 4 bases short, with 15 bases between.